This section outlines one TCR beta chain sequence together with its context. The source of the sample is a study of blood T cell repertoires in COVID-19. Across the study: Italy, Spain and the United States were the sources of the convalescent and acute COVID-19 samples. T cells, B-cell-depleted T cells, or PBMCs supplied cDNA or gDNA.

Methods used by the authors: Reference gene primer amplification yielded estimated nucleated cell counts. Assay used: immunoSEQ multiplex PCR; TCRdb lists only in-frame clones, some missing. V and J calls and clone size are those listed in that table; D and trimming were worked out from the DNA. The sample includes roughly 68,000 clones, more than 85% of them seen just once. Seattle enrolled patients during active infection and tracked them longitudinally. Per germline, CDR1 SNHLY and CDR2 FYNNEI. This CDR3 contains 13 residues. Trimming took 5 bases from V and 4 from J; bases not matched to a gene: 3.

The material sequenced was peripheral blood. This rearrangement joins TRBV2 to TRBJ2-7, with TRBD1 matching 9 bases. This sequence was found in a man aged 40-50 years with COVID-19, enrolled during active disease. CDR3 in DNA: TGTGCCAGCAGTTCACAGGGGGCATACGAGCAGTACTTC. This translates into CASSSQGAYEQYF.